The rows below give T cell receptor beta chains drawn from one sample of a study of blood T cells in healthy people across ages. TCRdb processed the 5' RACE reads anew with MiXCR; each CDR3 protein has one entry. The table lists 1.5 million to 2 million distinct CDR3 sequences, over 25% of them singletons. The sequenced sample consisted of blood. These receptors came from a woman in her twenties or thirties in good health. Both conserved end residues are part of each CDR3. D genes are given only for firm matches.

>TRBJ2-7|TRBV5-1|NA
CASSFLSSGVSSYEQYF
>TRBJ2-6|TRBV28|TRBD1
CASSPPRGRPHSGANVLTF
>TRBJ2-1|TRBV20-1|TRBD1
CSAIGGTGYNEQFF
>TRBJ2-4|TRBV6-2/TRBV6-3|NA
CASSYWKAKNIQYF
>TRBJ2-4|TRBV14|NA
CASSRTQGGVLTEQYF
>TRBJ1-1|TRBV2|NA
CASSLAPDAMEAFF
>TRBJ2-7|TRBV27|NA
CASTPGQGSYEQYF
>TRBJ2-6|TRBV3-1|NA
CASSPLTRPAGANVLTF
>TRBJ2-5|TRBV20-1|TRBD2
CSAGTSGGQETQYF
>TRBJ1-6|TRBV15|NA
CATSRPRGIYNSPLHF
>TRBJ2-5|TRBV6-5|NA
CASSYDRQFQETQYF
>TRBJ1-1|TRBV7-6|NA
CASSTRGGPNTEAFF
>TRBJ2-1|TRBV9|TRBD2
CASSRQGAGAQYNEQFF
>TRBJ2-1|TRBV3-1|TRBD2
CASSQPSGGADNEQFF
>TRBJ1-1|TRBV30|NA
CAWSAETDTEAFF
>TRBJ1-2|TRBV7-3|NA
CASSATGFYGYTF
>TRBJ1-2|TRBV12-3/TRBV12-4|TRBD1
CASSFTDRGHNYGYTF
>TRBJ1-5|TRBV6-5|NA
CASSYRSQGQPQHF
>TRBJ2-7|TRBV5-5|NA
CASSSDHTGSYEQYF
>TRBJ1-2|TRBV2|NA
CASRGGNYGYTF
>TRBJ2-3|TRBV12-3/TRBV12-4|TRBD1
CASSPQTGIADTQYF
>TRBJ1-1|TRBV27|NA
CASRSRGTEAFF
>TRBJ2-7|TRBV7-2|NA
CASSLSLTGISYEQYF
>TRBJ2-1|TRBV9|TRBD2
CASSVGSSGDNEQFF
>TRBJ2-7|TRBV29-1|TRBD2
CSVEGLAGHAYEQYF
>TRBJ2-5|TRBV28|NA
CATRDETQYF
>TRBJ2-1|TRBV11-2|TRBD2
CASSRIPRGGGEQFF
>TRBJ1-2|TRBV27|NA
CASSWSERTAGYTF
>TRBJ2-3|TRBV4-1|TRBD2
CASSPLTRLAGGASTDTQYF
>TRBJ2-7|TRBV15|NA
CATSPGLDEQYF
>TRBJ2-5|TRBV20-1|NA
CSAGPSEYQETQYF
>TRBJ1-1|TRBV29-1|TRBD1
CSVVKGTGGTEAFF
>TRBJ2-7|TRBV10-3|NA
CAISESSGDEQYF
>TRBJ1-4|TRBV20-1|TRBD1
CSARSGTGDEKLFF
>TRBJ1-1|TRBV9|NA
CASSVAGHSNTEAFF
>TRBJ2-1|TRBV29-1|TRBD1
CSVSGQGGQFF
>TRBJ1-1|TRBV4-1|NA
CASSHQVLNTEAFF